Listed here are 18 T cell receptor beta chains from one sample, sequenced in a study of chemoradiotherapy in HPV16-positive cancers. The data were produced by immunoSEQ multiplex PCR, yet TCRdb's version contains in-frame clones alone and is incomplete. This table has approximately 13,000 clones, around 90% appearing once. The sample here was tumor tissue, taken from a patient who underwent chemoradiotherapy. The receptors stem from a human donor with HPV-associated anogenital cancer.

The V call is TRBV28, the J call TRBJ2-6; the D gene is possibly TRBD1 (6 bases). Trimming cost V 4 bases and J 2 bases, with 9 bases left between them. This CDR3 is built from 15 residues. Germline V CDR1 and CDR2: MDHEN, SYDVKM. The CDR3 coding sequence is TGTGCCAGCAGTTCCGGACAGACTGGGGCCAACGTCCTGACTTTC. Translating it yields CASSSGQTGANVLTF.

The CDR3 DNA follows: TGCAGCGTAAAAGAGGCAGGAATGAACACTGAAGCTTTCTTT. Protein product: CSVKEAGMNTEAFF. This chain joins TRBV29-1 and TRBJ1-1; no reliable D call. Germline V gene lookup returns CDR1 SQVTM and CDR2 ANQGSEA. V shed 6 bases and J shed 0 bases, with 14 bases lying between them. The CDR3 loop spans 14 amino acids. Complete variable domain (other parts from reference TRBV29-1 and TRBJ1-1): SAVISQKPSRDICQRGTSLTIQCQVDSQVTMMFWYRQQPGQSLTLIATANQGSEATYESGFVIDKFPISRPNLTFSTLTVSNMSPEDSSIYLCSVKEAGMNTEAFFGQGTRLTVV.

In DNA form, the CDR3 reads TGTGCCTGGACGGACGGGCGGGAAAACATTCAGTACTTC. It yields the protein CAWTDGRENIQYF. The chain joins TRBV30 to TRBJ2-4; perhaps TRBD2 as D (5 bases). Germline V lookup: CDR1 GTSNPN, CDR2 SVGIG (reference sequence). CDR3 length equals 13 residues. V was shortened by 4 bases and J by 5 bases, with 12 bases between the two germline ends.

This chain links TRBV7-9 with TRBJ1-1, with TRBD1 identical over 9 bases. The V segment lost 6 bases and the J segment 1 base; nucleotides outside the gene matches: 9. The CDR3 totals 16 residues. CDR1 is SEHNR, CDR2 FQNEAQ, per germline (reference sequence). This CDR3 reads CASSSTGGRGNTEAFF. The DNA for the CDR3 is TGTGCCAGCAGTTCTACAGGGGGCAGGGGGAACACTGAAGCTTTCTTT.

The rearrangement uses TRBV5-4 and TRBJ2-3, with unresolved D. The CDR3 extends over 16 amino acids. V gave up 1 base and J gave up 0 bases, with 12 bases separating them. The germline V gene encodes CDR1 SGHNT and CDR2 YYREEE (reference sequence). CDR3 DNA: TGTGCCAGCAGCTTGACCGGAGCAGGTAGCACAGATACGCAGTATTTT. Amino acid sequence: CASSLTGAGSTDTQYF. The variable domain in full, with the rest retrieved from reference TRBV5-4 and TRBJ2-3, is ETGVTQSPTHLIKTRGQQVTLRCSSQSGHNTVSWYQQALGQGPQFIFQYYREEENGRGNFPPRFSGLQFPNYSSELNVNALELDDSALYLCASSLTGAGSTDTQYFGPGTRLTVL.

The chain combines TRBV30 with TRBJ2-3, with 7 bases lining up with TRBD1. Germline assignment: CDR1 GTSNPN and CDR2 SVGIG (reference sequence). The CDR3 is 15 amino acids. Losses at the gene ends were 1 base for V and 2 bases for J; bases not matched to a gene: 6. The CDR3 spells CAWSAGTANTDTQYF. The CDR3 bases are TGTGCCTGGAGTGCAGGGACAGCGAACACAGATACGCAGTATTTT.

This rearrangement joins TRBV11-3 to TRBJ1-2; D is undetermined. The germline gives CDR1 SGHNT, CDR2 YENEEA. The V gene lost 4 bases and the J gene lost 3 bases, with 15 bases spanning the gap. The CDR3 is made up of 15 amino acids. CDR3 sequence: CASSWNRMGDYGYTF. The CDR3 DNA reads as TGTGCCAGCAGCTGGAATCGAATGGGCGACTATGGCTACACCTTC.

This clone was counted a single time. CDR3 coding DNA: TGTGCCAGCACCGGGGTGGTAAAGAACACTGAAGCTTTCTTT. Amino acids: CASTGVVKNTEAFF. The V gene is TRBV18, the J gene TRBJ1-1; no clear D gene. CDR1 KGHSH and CDR2 LQKENI come from the germline V gene. V lost 8 bases, J lost 1 base, and 14 bases lay in between. The CDR3 is 14 amino acids. The full variable domain, rest sourced from reference TRBV18 and TRBJ1-1, is NAGVMQNPRHLVRRRGQEARLRCSPMKGHSHVYWYRQLPEEGLKFMVYLQKENIIDESGMPKERFSAEFPKEGPSILRIQQVVRGDSAAYFCASTGVVKNTEAFFGQGTRLTVV.

The chain employs TRBV5-5 and TRBJ2-7; D is undetermined. V was clipped by 0 bases and J by 1 base, with 5 bases between them. This CDR3 spans 13 amino acids. Germline V gives CDR1 SGHKS, CDR2 YYEKEE (reference sequence). Here the CDR3 DNA reads TGTGCCAGCAGCTTGGCCCCTTCCTACGAGCAGTACTTC. Residues: CASSLAPSYEQYF.

This clone was recorded only once. Sequence at one end of the junction differs from germline and may be a read error. The V call is TRBV7-8, the J call TRBJ2-1, with TRBD2 matching over 10 bases. Germline CDR1 reads SGHVS; CDR2 reads FQNEAQ. The CDR3 contains 15 residues. The CDR3 DNA sequence: TGTGCCGGCAGCACACTAGCGGGGCCTAACAATGAGCAGTTCTTC. Translated, it gives CAGSTLAGPNNEQFF.

V is TRBV5-6 and J is TRBJ2-3; 11 nucleotides line up with TRBD2. Trimming cost V 4 bases and J 4 bases; bases outside gene matches: 8. This CDR3 is 16 amino acids long. Germline CDR1 is SGHDT and CDR2 is YYEEEE. The CDR3 region is CASSASLAGVADTQYF. The CDR3 nucleotides read TGTGCCAGCAGCGCCTCACTAGCGGGAGTGGCAGATACGCAGTATTTT.

The chain links TRBV19 to TRBJ2-7; tentative D call: TRBD2 (6 bases). V lost 4 bases to trimming and J lost 7 bases, with 14 bases between them. Germline CDR1 is LNHDA and CDR2 is SQIVND (reference sequence). The CDR3 runs to 13 residues. DNA of the CDR3: TGTGCCAGTAGTAAGAGGGAGGTGACTGAGCAGTACTTC. It encodes CASSKREVTEQYF.

The chain uses TRBV5-6 and TRBJ2-7; 7 bases fit TRBD1. This CDR3 region has 14 residues. Germline CDR1 reads SGHDT; CDR2 reads YYEEEE. The ends lost 4 bases at V and 5 bases at J; junction bases unmatched: 9. CDR3 in amino acids: CASSTTGIWDEQYF. The DNA for the CDR3 is TGTGCCAGCAGCACGACAGGGATTTGGGACGAGCAGTACTTC.

The rearrangement links TRBV11-2 to TRBJ2-3; D remains unclear. This CDR3 is 11 amino acids long. CDR1 is SGHAT and CDR2 is FQNNGV in the germline V gene. Trimming removed 6 bases at V and 5 bases at J, with 6 bases between. CDR3 sequence reads: CASSFGDTQYF. The CDR3 DNA is TGTGCCAGCAGTTTTGGAGATACGCAGTATTTT.

The CDR3 spells CASSLRGAGTNEKLFF. The CDR3 DNA reads as TGTGCCAGCAGCCTGCGGGGGGCAGGGACTAATGAAAAACTGTTTTTT. This sequence joins TRBV9 and TRBJ1-4, with D perhaps matching TRBD1 (6 bases). Germline V gives CDR1 SGDLS, CDR2 YYNGEE. The V end lost 4 bases, the J end lost 2 bases, and 15 bases lay between the germline ends. The CDR3 consists of 16 residues.

The gene calls are TRBV9 and TRBJ2-7; no reliable D call. The CDR3 is made up of 14 amino acids. Germline V gene sequence: CDR1 SGDLS, CDR2 YYNGEE. With 4 bases removed from V and 5 bases from J, the gap between germline ends came to 16 bases. CDR3 sequence (DNA): TGTGCCAGCAGCCCTCCTGCGCAGGATGACGAGCAGTACTTC. It specifies CASSPPAQDDEQYF.

The CDR3 loop reads CASSLDRGSSYEQYF. The CDR3 DNA is TGTGCCAGCAGCTTAGACAGGGGCTCCTCCTACGAGCAGTACTTC. The chain combines TRBV11-2 with TRBJ2-7; possibly TRBD1 for D (6 bases). Germline V gives CDR1 SGHAT, CDR2 FQNNGV. Trimming pared 0 bases from V and 0 bases from J, leaving 9 bases between. The length of the CDR3 is 15 residues. The full variable domain, in which reference TRBV11-2 and TRBJ2-7 provide the parts outside the CDR3, is EAGVAQSPRYKIIEKRQSVAFWCNPISGHATLYWYQQILGQGPKLLIQFQNNGVVDDSQLPKDRFSAERLKGVDSTLKIQPAKLEDSAVYLCASSLDRGSSYEQYFGPGTRLTVT.

J is TRBJ1-1 and V is TRBV5-1; a possible D gene is TRBD1 (5 bases). CDR3 length equals 16 residues. Trimming took off 5 bases at V and 3 bases at J, with 20 bases between the two ends. Germline V gives CDR1 SGHRS, CDR2 YFSETQ. The CDR3 region has the DNA TGCGCCAGCAGGAATCAGAGGGGCGGTCGGGACACTGAAGCTTTCTTT. Its protein product is CASRNQRGGRDTEAFF.